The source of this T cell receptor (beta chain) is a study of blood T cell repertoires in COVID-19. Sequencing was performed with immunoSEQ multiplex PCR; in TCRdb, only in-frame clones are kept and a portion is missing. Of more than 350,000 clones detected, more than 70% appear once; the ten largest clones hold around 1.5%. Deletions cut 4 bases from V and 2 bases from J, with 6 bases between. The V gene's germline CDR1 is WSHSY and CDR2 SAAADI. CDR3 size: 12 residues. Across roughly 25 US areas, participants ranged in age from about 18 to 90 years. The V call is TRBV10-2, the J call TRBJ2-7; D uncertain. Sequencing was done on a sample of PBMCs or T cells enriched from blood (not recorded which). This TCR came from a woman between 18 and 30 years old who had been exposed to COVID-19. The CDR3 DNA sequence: TGCGCCAGCAGTGTTACAGCCTACGAGCAGTACTTC. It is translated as CASSVTAYEQYF.